The rows below give T cell receptor beta chains drawn from one sample of a study of T cell responses to AZD1222 COVID-19 vaccine. TCRdb's copy holds only in-frame clones and misses some; the assay was immunoSEQ multiplex PCR. The data contain approximately 120,000 clones, about 90% of them singletons. The input for sequencing was peripheral blood, taken on day 0 of AZD1222 vaccination. The source of these receptors is an adult in good health. Both conserved end residues are part of each CDR3. Each record gives: J gene, V gene, D gene, clone size, CDR3 protein, CDR3 DNA. The D gene is left open where the match is weak. The listing skips clone size in some rows; elsewhere it reads once, few, many or a size class.

j_call: TRBJ1-6
v_call: TRBV4-3
d_call: TRBD1
clone_size: NA
cdr3_aa: CASSQDWTGSSPLHF
cdr3_nt: TGCGCCAGCAGCCAAGACTGGACAGGTAGTTCACCCCTCCACTTT

j_call: TRBJ1-4
v_call: TRBV6-5
d_call: NA
clone_size: NA
cdr3_aa: CASSYRGTNEKLFF
cdr3_nt: TGTGCCAGCAGTTACAGGGGAACTAATGAAAAACTGTTTTTT

j_call: TRBJ1-5
v_call: TRBV2
d_call: NA
clone_size: NA
cdr3_aa: CATSAQDNQPQHF
cdr3_nt: TGTGCCACTTCGGCACAGGACAATCAGCCCCAGCATTTT

j_call: TRBJ1-2
v_call: TRBV29-1
d_call: NA
clone_size: NA
cdr3_aa: CSVEEGSYGYTF
cdr3_nt: TGCAGCGTTGAAGAAGGGTCCTATGGCTACACCTTC

j_call: TRBJ2-4
v_call: TRBV30
d_call: NA
clone_size: NA
cdr3_aa: CAGEVAKNIQYF
cdr3_nt: TGTGCCGGAGAAGTAGCCAAAAACATTCAGTACTTC

j_call: TRBJ2-1
v_call: TRBV5-1
d_call: NA
clone_size: NA
cdr3_aa: CASSPSSGASQRFF
cdr3_nt: TGCGCCAGCAGCCCCTCCTCGGGGGCATCACAGAGGTTCTTC

j_call: TRBJ1-1
v_call: TRBV28
d_call: NA
clone_size: once
cdr3_aa: CASKTGGVNTEAFF
cdr3_nt: TGTGCCAGCAAGACTGGGGGGGTGAACACTGAAGCTTTCTTT

j_call: TRBJ1-1
v_call: TRBV5-5
d_call: NA
clone_size: NA
cdr3_aa: CASSLAGNTEAFF
cdr3_nt: TGTGCCAGCAGCTTGGCGGGGAACACTGAAGCTTTCTTT

j_call: TRBJ2-2
v_call: TRBV2
d_call: NA
clone_size: few
cdr3_aa: CASSERSGNTGELFF
cdr3_nt: TGTGCCAGCAGTGAAAGATCTGGAAACACCGGGGAGCTGTTTTTT

j_call: TRBJ1-6
v_call: TRBV11-2
d_call: NA
clone_size: NA
cdr3_aa: CASSSDVSYSPLHF
cdr3_nt: TGTGCCAGCAGCTCCGACGTGTCATATTCACCCCTCCACTTT

j_call: TRBJ1-5
v_call: TRBV7-8
d_call: NA
clone_size: NA
cdr3_aa: CASSLHTQPQHF
cdr3_nt: TGTGCCAGCAGCCTCCATACGCAGCCCCAGCATTTT

j_call: TRBJ1-2
v_call: TRBV6-5
d_call: NA
clone_size: NA
cdr3_aa: CASSPHRTTNYGYTF
cdr3_nt: TGTGCCAGCAGTCCCCACAGAACTACTAACTATGGCTACACCTTC

j_call: TRBJ2-3
v_call: TRBV10-1
d_call: TRBD2
clone_size: NA
cdr3_aa: CASSGATGRARETDTQYF
cdr3_nt: TGCGCCAGCAGTGGGGCAACCGGGAGGGCACGGGAGACAGATACGCAGTATTTT

j_call: TRBJ1-2
v_call: TRBV4-3
d_call: NA
clone_size: NA
cdr3_aa: CASSQGVSLNYGYTF
cdr3_nt: TGCGCCAGCAGCCAAGGAGTCAGTCTCAACTATGGCTACACCTTC

j_call: TRBJ1-2
v_call: TRBV5-1
d_call: NA
clone_size: once
cdr3_aa: CASSWAPRRTVNYGYTF
cdr3_nt: TGCGCCAGCAGTTGGGCCCCCCGACGGACAGTGAACTATGGCTACACCTTC

j_call: TRBJ2-7
v_call: TRBV11-1
d_call: NA
clone_size: NA
cdr3_aa: CASSLATVHEQYF
cdr3_nt: TGTGCCAGCAGCTTAGCAACGGTCCACGAGCAGTACTTC

j_call: TRBJ1-1
v_call: TRBV27
d_call: TRBD1
clone_size: NA
cdr3_aa: CASSPLVGQGWTEAFF
cdr3_nt: TGTGCCAGCAGTCCTTTGGTCGGACAGGGATGGACTGAAGCTTTCTTT

j_call: TRBJ1-1
v_call: TRBV7-9
d_call: NA
clone_size: NA
cdr3_aa: CASSFTGDTEAFF
cdr3_nt: TGTGCCAGCAGCTTTACAGGAGACACTGAAGCTTTCTTT

j_call: TRBJ2-1
v_call: TRBV30
d_call: NA
clone_size: NA
cdr3_aa: CAWSAGRLSYNEQFF
cdr3_nt: TGTGCCTGGAGTGCGGGACGCCTATCCTACAATGAGCAGTTCTTC

j_call: TRBJ2-7
v_call: TRBV7-9
d_call: TRBD1
clone_size: NA
cdr3_aa: CASSRGQGEEQYF
cdr3_nt: TGTGCCAGCAGCCGGGGACAGGGGGAGGAGCAGTACTTC

j_call: TRBJ1-5
v_call: TRBV6-5
d_call: NA
clone_size: NA
cdr3_aa: CASSYSILGDQPQHF
cdr3_nt: TGTGCCAGCAGTTACTCGATCCTTGGTGATCAGCCCCAGCATTTT

j_call: TRBJ2-2
v_call: TRBV29-1
d_call: NA
clone_size: once
cdr3_aa: CSVVRGSTGELFF
cdr3_nt: TGCAGCGTTGTTAGGGGGTCCACCGGGGAGCTGTTTTTT

j_call: TRBJ1-6
v_call: TRBV7-9
d_call: TRBD1
clone_size: NA
cdr3_aa: CASSFATGVDSPLHF
cdr3_nt: TGTGCCAGCAGCTTCGCGACAGGGGTGGATTCACCCCTCCACTTT

j_call: TRBJ1-2
v_call: TRBV5-6
d_call: NA
clone_size: NA
cdr3_aa: CASSLGTVDYGYTF
cdr3_nt: TGTGCCAGCAGCTTGGGGACCGTAGACTATGGCTACACCTTC

j_call: TRBJ2-3
v_call: TRBV4-1
d_call: NA
clone_size: NA
cdr3_aa: CASSQAGVGDTQYF
cdr3_nt: TGCGCCAGCAGCCAAGCGGGCGTGGGAGATACGCAGTATTTT

j_call: TRBJ2-2
v_call: TRBV6-5
d_call: NA
clone_size: NA
cdr3_aa: CASRLHRTDTGELFF
cdr3_nt: TGTGCCAGCAGACTCCATCGGACAGACACCGGGGAGCTGTTTTTT

j_call: TRBJ2-3
v_call: TRBV12-5
d_call: NA
clone_size: NA
cdr3_aa: CASGFTRDGEYSTDTQYF
cdr3_nt: TGTGCTAGTGGTTTCACCCGGGACGGCGAATATAGCACAGATACGCAGTATTTT

j_call: TRBJ1-4
v_call: TRBV6-5
d_call: NA
clone_size: NA
cdr3_aa: CASSSRGGYNEKLFF
cdr3_nt: TGTGCCAGCAGTTCAAGGGGGGGGTATAATGAAAAACTGTTTTTT

j_call: TRBJ1-3
v_call: TRBV2
d_call: TRBD1
clone_size: NA
cdr3_aa: CASSGTGYGNTIYF
cdr3_nt: TGTGCCAGCAGCGGGACAGGGTACGGAAACACCATATATTTT

j_call: TRBJ1-2
v_call: TRBV4-2
d_call: TRBD1
clone_size: NA
cdr3_aa: CASSQDTRTGAYGYTF
cdr3_nt: TGTGCCAGCAGCCAAGATACACGGACAGGGGCCTATGGCTACACCTTC

j_call: TRBJ2-1
v_call: TRBV6-6
d_call: NA
clone_size: NA
cdr3_aa: CASSRPVADYNEQFF
cdr3_nt: TGTGCCAGCAGTCGACCCGTAGCTGACTACAATGAGCAGTTCTTC

j_call: TRBJ2-1
v_call: TRBV24-1
d_call: NA
clone_size: NA
cdr3_aa: CATSERRDEQFF
cdr3_nt: TGTGCCACCAGTGAACGACGGGATGAGCAGTTCTTC

j_call: TRBJ2-5
v_call: TRBV6-8
d_call: TRBD1
clone_size: NA
cdr3_aa: CASSPRQGAGRETQYF
cdr3_nt: TGTGCCAGCAGCCCTCGACAGGGGGCGGGTCGGGAGACCCAGTACTTC

j_call: TRBJ2-7
v_call: TRBV6-5
d_call: NA
clone_size: NA
cdr3_aa: CASSYSAFSSYEQYF
cdr3_nt: TGTGCCAGCAGTTACTCAGCCTTCTCCTCCTACGAGCAGTACTTC

j_call: TRBJ1-4
v_call: TRBV19
d_call: NA
clone_size: NA
cdr3_aa: CASSMREGVEKLFF
cdr3_nt: TGTGCCAGTAGTATGCGGGAGGGGGTAGAAAAACTGTTTTTT

j_call: TRBJ2-1
v_call: TRBV19
d_call: NA
clone_size: NA
cdr3_aa: CASSRGPASYNEQFF
cdr3_nt: TGTGCCAGTAGTAGGGGGCCTGCGTCCTACAATGAGCAGTTCTTC

j_call: TRBJ1-2
v_call: TRBV28
d_call: NA
clone_size: NA
cdr3_aa: CASSSRDGYTF
cdr3_nt: TGTGCCAGCAGTTCTCGGGACGGCTACACCTTC

j_call: TRBJ2-5
v_call: TRBV28
d_call: NA
clone_size: NA
cdr3_aa: CASTETGAGPRRETQYF
cdr3_nt: TGTGCCAGCACTGAGACGGGGGCGGGCCCGCGGCGGGAGACCCAGTACTTC

j_call: TRBJ2-1
v_call: TRBV5-4
d_call: NA
clone_size: NA
cdr3_aa: CASSRTVKDYNEQFF
cdr3_nt: TGTGCCAGCAGCCGCACAGTTAAGGACTACAATGAGCAGTTCTTC

j_call: TRBJ1-3
v_call: TRBV5-1
d_call: NA
clone_size: NA
cdr3_aa: CASSSGSTGNTIYF
cdr3_nt: TGCGCCAGCAGCTCAGGGAGTACTGGAAACACCATATATTTT

j_call: TRBJ2-7
v_call: TRBV7-2
d_call: TRBD1
clone_size: NA
cdr3_aa: CASSFGTGIYYEQYF
cdr3_nt: TGTGCCAGCAGCTTCGGGACAGGGATCTACTACGAGCAGTACTTC

j_call: TRBJ2-7
v_call: TRBV4-1
d_call: TRBD2
clone_size: NA
cdr3_aa: CASSQDSGGNYEQYF
cdr3_nt: TGCGCCAGCAGCCAAGATAGCGGGGGCAACTACGAGCAGTACTTC

j_call: TRBJ1-3
v_call: TRBV18
d_call: NA
clone_size: NA
cdr3_aa: CASSPFGDISGNTIYF
cdr3_nt: TGTGCCAGCTCACCTTTTGGGGACATCTCTGGAAACACCATATATTTT

j_call: TRBJ1-6
v_call: TRBV2
d_call: NA
clone_size: NA
cdr3_aa: CASSPGANSPLHF
cdr3_nt: TGTGCCAGCAGCCCGGGGGCTAATTCACCCCTCCACTTT

j_call: TRBJ2-2
v_call: TRBV28
d_call: NA
clone_size: NA
cdr3_aa: CASSLNTGELFF
cdr3_nt: TGTGCCAGCAGTCTGAACACCGGGGAGCTGTTTTTT

j_call: TRBJ2-1
v_call: TRBV27
d_call: TRBD2
clone_size: NA
cdr3_aa: CASSSRGWTSGRASMFDEQFF
cdr3_nt: TGTGCCAGCAGTTCCAGAGGGTGGACTAGCGGGAGGGCCAGTATGTTTGATGAGCAGTTCTTC

j_call: TRBJ2-7
v_call: TRBV4-1
d_call: NA
clone_size: NA
cdr3_aa: CASSVKISGSYEQYF
cdr3_nt: TGCGCCAGCAGCGTCAAGATATCAGGGAGCTACGAGCAGTACTTC

j_call: TRBJ1-2
v_call: TRBV5-1
d_call: NA
clone_size: NA
cdr3_aa: CASSLTQNYGYTF
cdr3_nt: TGCGCCAGCAGCTTGACGCAGAACTATGGCTACACCTTC

j_call: TRBJ1-2
v_call: TRBV3-1/TRBV3-2
d_call: NA
clone_size: once
cdr3_aa: CASSQDWGFSYGYTF
cdr3_nt: TGTGCCAGCAGCCAAGATTGGGGGTTCAGCTATGGCTACACCTTC

j_call: TRBJ1-5
v_call: TRBV12-5
d_call: NA
clone_size: NA
cdr3_aa: CASGLVREPQHF
cdr3_nt: TGTGCTAGTGGTTTGGTTCGGGAGCCCCAGCATTTT

j_call: TRBJ1-1
v_call: TRBV19
d_call: TRBD1
clone_size: NA
cdr3_aa: CASSIRGPTEAFF
cdr3_nt: TGTGCCAGTAGTATTAGGGGGCCCACTGAAGCTTTCTTT

j_call: TRBJ1-1
v_call: TRBV27
d_call: NA
clone_size: NA
cdr3_aa: CASSLQGRVTEAFF
cdr3_nt: TGTGCCAGCAGTTTACAGGGAAGGGTCACTGAAGCTTTCTTT

j_call: TRBJ2-7
v_call: TRBV11-2
d_call: NA
clone_size: NA
cdr3_aa: CASSLEVLSTDNYEQYF
cdr3_nt: TGTGCCAGCAGCTTAGAAGTACTGTCTACAGATAACTACGAGCAGTACTTC

j_call: TRBJ1-1
v_call: TRBV19
d_call: NA
clone_size: NA
cdr3_aa: CASIAGGGTEAFF
cdr3_nt: TGTGCCAGTATTGCGGGGGGTGGCACTGAAGCTTTCTTT

j_call: TRBJ1-2
v_call: TRBV7-9
d_call: TRBD1
clone_size: NA
cdr3_aa: CASSLRGQDHGYTF
cdr3_nt: TGTGCCAGCAGCTTAAGGGGACAGGACCATGGCTACACCTTC

j_call: TRBJ1-3
v_call: TRBV19
d_call: NA
clone_size: once
cdr3_aa: CASSIAPGDTIYF
cdr3_nt: TGTGCCAGTAGTATTGCCCCCGGAGACACCATATATTTT

j_call: TRBJ2-3
v_call: TRBV7-2
d_call: NA
clone_size: NA
cdr3_aa: CASSDRRSTDTQYF
cdr3_nt: TGTGCCAGCAGCGACAGGCGTTCCACAGATACGCAGTATTTT